The clone carrying this TCR beta chain was recorded a few times. The antigen is undetermined. CDR1 is LNHDA and CDR2 is SQIVND in the germline V gene (reference sequence). After removal of 6 bases from V and 0 bases from J, the junction contained 1 base not matched to a gene. CDR3 length: 13 residues. Universal primer sites and UMIs were introduced during 5'RACE template-switching synthesis of TCR cDNA. TCRdb itself ran the 5' RACE reads through MiXCR, one entry per CDR3 protein. The table includes about 170,000 distinct CDR3 sequences, about 11% detected once. The data were taken from a study of T cells after yellow fever vaccination. The wider study: Low-cell-number fractions were prepared with SMART-Seq v4 Ultra Low Input.

General study results and limits: Post-booster repertoires again held most primary-vaccination clones (roughly 95% CD4, 75% to 90% CD8). There was a small share of clonotypes that showed up in both the CD4 and CD8 compartments.

This sequence originates from a man aged 18 to 30 who received the YFV17D yellow fever vaccine. Sample: CD8+ T cells sorted from PBMCs, taken 15 days after the yellow fever booster vaccination. The chain combines TRBV19 with TRBJ1-2, with 7 bases matching TRBD1. The CDR3 DNA reads TGTGCCAGTAGCACAGGGGCTAACTATGGCTACACCTTC. This gives the protein CASSTGANYGYTF.